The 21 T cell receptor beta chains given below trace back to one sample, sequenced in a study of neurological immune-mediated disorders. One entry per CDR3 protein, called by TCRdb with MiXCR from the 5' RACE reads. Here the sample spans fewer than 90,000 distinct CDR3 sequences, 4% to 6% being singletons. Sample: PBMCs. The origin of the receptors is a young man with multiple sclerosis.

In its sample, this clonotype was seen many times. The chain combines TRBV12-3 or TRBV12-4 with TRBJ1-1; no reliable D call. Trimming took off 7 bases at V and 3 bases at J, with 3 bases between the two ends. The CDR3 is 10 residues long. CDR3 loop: CASKDTEAFF. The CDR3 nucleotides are TGTGCCAGCAAGGACACTGAAGCTTTCTTT.

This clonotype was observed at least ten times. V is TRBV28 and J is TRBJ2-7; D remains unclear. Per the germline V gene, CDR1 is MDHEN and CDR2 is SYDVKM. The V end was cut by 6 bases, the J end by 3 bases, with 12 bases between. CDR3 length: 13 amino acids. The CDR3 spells CASSPILGYEQYF. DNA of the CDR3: TGTGCCAGCAGCCCTATTCTGGGCTACGAGCAGTACTTC. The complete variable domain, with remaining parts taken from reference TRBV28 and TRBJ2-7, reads DVKVTQSSRYLVKRTGEKVFLECVQDMDHENMFWYRQDPGLGLRLIYFSYDVKMKEKGDIPEGYSVSREKKERFSLILESASTNQTSMYLCASSPILGYEQYFGPGTRLTVT.

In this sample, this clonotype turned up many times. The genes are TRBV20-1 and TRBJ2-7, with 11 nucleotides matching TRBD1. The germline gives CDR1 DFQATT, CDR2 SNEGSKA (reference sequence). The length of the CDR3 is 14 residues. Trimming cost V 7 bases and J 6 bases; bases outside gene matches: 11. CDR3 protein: CSGSPWDRGSEQYF. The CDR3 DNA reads TGCAGTGGTTCCCCCTGGGACAGGGGGAGCGAGCAGTACTTC.

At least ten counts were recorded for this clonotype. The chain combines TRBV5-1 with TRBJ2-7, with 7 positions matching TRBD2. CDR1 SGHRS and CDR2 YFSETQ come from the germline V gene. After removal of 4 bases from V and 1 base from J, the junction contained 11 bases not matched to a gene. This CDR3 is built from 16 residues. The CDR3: CASSLSPGTKSYEQYF. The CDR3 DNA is TGCGCCAGCAGCCTGAGCCCCGGGACTAAATCCTACGAGCAGTACTTC. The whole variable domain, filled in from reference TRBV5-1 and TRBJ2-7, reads KAGVTQTPRYLIKTRGQQVTLSCSPISGHRSVSWYQQTPGQGLQFLFEYFSETQRNKGNFPGRFSGRQFSNSRSEMNVSTLELGDSALYLCASSLSPGTKSYEQYFGPGTRLTVT.

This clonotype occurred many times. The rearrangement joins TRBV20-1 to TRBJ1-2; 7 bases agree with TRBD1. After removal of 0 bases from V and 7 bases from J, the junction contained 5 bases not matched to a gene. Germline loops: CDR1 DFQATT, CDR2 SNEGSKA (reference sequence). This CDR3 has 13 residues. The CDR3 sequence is CSAREDTGAGYTF. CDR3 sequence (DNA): TGCAGTGCTAGAGAGGATACAGGGGCTGGCTACACCTTC.

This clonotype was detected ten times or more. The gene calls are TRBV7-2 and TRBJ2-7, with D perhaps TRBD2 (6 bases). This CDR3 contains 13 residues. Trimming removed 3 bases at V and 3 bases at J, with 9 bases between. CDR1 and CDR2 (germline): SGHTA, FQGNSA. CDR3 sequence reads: CASSFGTFYEQYF. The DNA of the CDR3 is TGTGCCAGCAGCTTCGGGACTTTCTACGAGCAGTACTTC.

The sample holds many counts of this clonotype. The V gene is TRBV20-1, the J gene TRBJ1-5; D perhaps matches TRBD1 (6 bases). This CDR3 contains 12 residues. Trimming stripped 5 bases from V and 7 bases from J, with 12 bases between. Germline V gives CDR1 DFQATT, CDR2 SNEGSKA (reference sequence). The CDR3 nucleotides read TGCAGTGCTGGCACAGGGCCACAGCCCCAGCATTTT. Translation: CSAGTGPQPQHF.

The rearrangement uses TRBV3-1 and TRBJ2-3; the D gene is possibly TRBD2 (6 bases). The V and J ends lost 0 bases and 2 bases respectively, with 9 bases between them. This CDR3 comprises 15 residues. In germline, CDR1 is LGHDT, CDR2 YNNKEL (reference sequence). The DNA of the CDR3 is TGTGCCAGCAGCCAAGATGGAGGGCACACAGATACGCAGTATTTT. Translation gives CASSQDGGHTDTQYF.

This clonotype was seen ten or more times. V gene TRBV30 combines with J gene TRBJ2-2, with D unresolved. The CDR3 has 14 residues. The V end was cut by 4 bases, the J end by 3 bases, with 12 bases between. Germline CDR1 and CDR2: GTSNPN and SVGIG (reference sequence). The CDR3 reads CAWKTPLDTGELFF. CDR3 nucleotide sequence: TGTGCCTGGAAGACTCCTCTAGACACCGGGGAGCTGTTTTTT.

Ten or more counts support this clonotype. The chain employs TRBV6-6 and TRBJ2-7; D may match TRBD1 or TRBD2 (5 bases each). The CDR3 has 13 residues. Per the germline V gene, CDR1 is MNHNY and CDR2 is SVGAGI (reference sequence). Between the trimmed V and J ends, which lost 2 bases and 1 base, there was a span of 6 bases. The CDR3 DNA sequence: TGTGCCAGCAGTTACGGGACGTCCTACGAGCAGTACTTC. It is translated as CASSYGTSYEQYF.

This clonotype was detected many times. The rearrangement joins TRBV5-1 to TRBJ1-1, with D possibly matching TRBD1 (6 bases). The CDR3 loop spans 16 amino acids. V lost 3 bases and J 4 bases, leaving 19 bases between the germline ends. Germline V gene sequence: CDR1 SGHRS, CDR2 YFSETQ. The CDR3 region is CASSSTGPGMATEAFF. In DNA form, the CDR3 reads TGCGCCAGCAGCTCGACAGGTCCGGGAATGGCCACTGAAGCTTTCTTT.

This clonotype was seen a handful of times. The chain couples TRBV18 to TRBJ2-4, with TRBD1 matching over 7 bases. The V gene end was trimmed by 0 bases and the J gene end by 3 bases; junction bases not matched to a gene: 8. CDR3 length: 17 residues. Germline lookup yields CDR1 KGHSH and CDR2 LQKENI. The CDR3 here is CASSPPLGGLDKNIQYF. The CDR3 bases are TGTGCCAGCTCACCACCCCTAGGGGGCTTGGACAAAAACATTCAGTACTTC.

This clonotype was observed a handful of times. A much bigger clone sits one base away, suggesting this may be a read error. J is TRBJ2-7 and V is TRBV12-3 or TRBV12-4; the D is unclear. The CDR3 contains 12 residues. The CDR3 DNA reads TGTGCCAGCAGTTTACGCCCGGAAAGGCCTACCTTC. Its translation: CASSLRPERPTF.

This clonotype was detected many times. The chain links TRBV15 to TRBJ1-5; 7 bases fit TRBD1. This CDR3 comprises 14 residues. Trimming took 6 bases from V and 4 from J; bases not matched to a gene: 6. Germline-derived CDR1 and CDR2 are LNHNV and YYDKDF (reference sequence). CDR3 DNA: TGTGCCACCAGGGCGGGACAGAGGAATCAGCCCCAGCATTTT. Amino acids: CATRAGQRNQPQHF.

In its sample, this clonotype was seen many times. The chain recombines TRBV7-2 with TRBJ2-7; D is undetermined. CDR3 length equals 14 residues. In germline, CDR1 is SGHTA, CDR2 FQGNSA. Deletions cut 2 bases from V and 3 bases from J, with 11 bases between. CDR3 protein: CASSLRQSLYEQYF. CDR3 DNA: TGTGCCAGCAGCTTAAGGCAGAGCCTCTACGAGCAGTACTTC.

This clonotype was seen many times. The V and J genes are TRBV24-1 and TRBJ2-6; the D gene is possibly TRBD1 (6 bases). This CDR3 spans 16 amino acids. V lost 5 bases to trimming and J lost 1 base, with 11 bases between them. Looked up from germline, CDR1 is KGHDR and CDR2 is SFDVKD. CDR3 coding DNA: TGTGCCACCAGTGGACAGGTCGGATCTGGGGCCAACGTCCTGACTTTC. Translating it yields CATSGQVGSGANVLTF.

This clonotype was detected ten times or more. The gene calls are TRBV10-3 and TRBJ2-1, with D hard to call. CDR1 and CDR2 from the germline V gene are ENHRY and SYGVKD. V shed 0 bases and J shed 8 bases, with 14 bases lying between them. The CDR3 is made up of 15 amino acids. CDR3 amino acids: CAISESVRGSDEQFF. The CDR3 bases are TGTGCCATCAGTGAGTCGGTGCGAGGATCTGATGAGCAGTTCTTC.

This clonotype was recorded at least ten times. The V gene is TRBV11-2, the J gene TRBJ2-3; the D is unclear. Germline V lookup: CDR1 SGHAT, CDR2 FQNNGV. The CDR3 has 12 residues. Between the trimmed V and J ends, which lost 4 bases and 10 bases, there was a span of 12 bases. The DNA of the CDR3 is TGTGCCAGCAGCTCCGGACGTCAGGCGCAGTATTTT. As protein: CASSSGRQAQYF.

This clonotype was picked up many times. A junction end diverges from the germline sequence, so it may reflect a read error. CDR3 region: CASSLEGGEPQNF. CDR3 DNA: TGCGCCAGCAGCTTGGAGGGGGGCGAACCCCAGAATTTT. The rearrangement uses TRBV5-1 and TRBJ1-5, with D possibly matching TRBD1 (6 bases). This CDR3 spans 13 amino acids. Germline CDR1 and CDR2: SGHRS and YFSETQ.

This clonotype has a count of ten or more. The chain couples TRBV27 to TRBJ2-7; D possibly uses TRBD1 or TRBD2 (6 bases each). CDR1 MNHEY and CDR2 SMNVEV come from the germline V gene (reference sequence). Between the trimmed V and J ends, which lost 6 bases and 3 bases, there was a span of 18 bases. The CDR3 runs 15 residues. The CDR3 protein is CASRPSRGGLYEQYF. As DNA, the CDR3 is TGTGCCAGCAGACCCTCCAGGGGAGGACTCTACGAGCAGTACTTC.

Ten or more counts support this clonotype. CDR3 amino acids: CASSLQGATEAFF. The DNA of the CDR3 is TGTGCCAGCAGCTTACAGGGGGCCACTGAAGCTTTCTTT. The J gene is TRBJ1-1, the V gene TRBV7-6; 8 nucleotides align to TRBD1. In germline, CDR1 is SGHVS, CDR2 FNYEAQ. V lost 2 bases to trimming and J lost 4 bases; unmatched junction nucleotides: 0. The CDR3 consists of 13 residues.